The 14 T cell receptor beta chains below all came from one sample that was sequenced in a study of post-analysis software for immune sequencing data (dated by TCRdb to the mid-2010s). On the study overall, not on this receptor specifically: Patients showed significantly higher frequencies than controls for several TRBV segments, among them TRBV5-6, TRBV5-1 and TRBV20-1.

The method was PCR. The instrument was an Illumina HiSeq 2500. Unique molecular identifiers were incorporated into TCR beta cDNA libraries to reduce PCR and sequencing biases. Through fastp at Q25 and MiXCR, TCRdb rebuilt clones from the public reads, retaining in-frame beta chains. Records with the same CDR3 protein are collapsed into one entry carrying the most frequent genes and DNA. The sample profile shows roughly 600,000 distinct CDR3 sequences; roughly 40% of them were found once. Roughly 1.7% of the sample comes from the top ten. The antigens for these receptors are not known. Material: blood. The receptor set was obtained from a girl between 5 and 17 years old with multiple sclerosis.

V gene TRBV7-3 combines with J gene TRBJ2-1; D call uncertain. This CDR3 is 12 amino acids long. The germline V and J ends were trimmed by 1 base and 10 bases, with 8 bases remaining between them. CDR1 and CDR2 (germline): SGHTA, FQGTGA. The CDR3 nucleotides are TGTGCCAGCAGCTTAATGGGTCAGGAGCAGTTCTTC. Translation: CASSLMGQEQFF.

This clonotype was seen only a few times. The J gene is TRBJ2-7, the V gene TRBV12-3 or TRBV12-4; perhaps D is TRBD1 or TRBD2 (5 bases each). The V end lost 7 bases, the J end lost 3 bases, and 16 bases lay between the germline ends. The CDR3 totals 14 residues. The CDR3 coding sequence is TGTGCCAGCACCTTAAGAGGGGAAGACTACGAGCAGTACTTC. It specifies CASTLRGEDYEQYF.

The rearrangement links TRBV3-1 to TRBJ2-1; tentatively, D is TRBD1 or TRBD2 (6 bases each). Germline assignment: CDR1 LGHDT and CDR2 YNNKEL (reference sequence). V gave up 0 bases and J gave up 4 bases, with 13 bases separating them. The CDR3 is 16 residues long. DNA of the CDR3: TGTGCCAGCAGCCAAGATTGGGGGGCGCGATACAATGAGCAGTTCTTC. Its translation: CASSQDWGARYNEQFF.

This clonotype has just a few counts. The chain employs TRBV20-1 and TRBJ2-7; 9 bases match TRBD2. The CDR3 runs to 14 residues. The J segment lost 4 bases and the V segment lost 2 bases, leaving 6 bases of the junction unmatched. CDR1 and CDR2 from the germline V gene are DFQATT and SNEGSKA (reference sequence). For the CDR3, the DNA is TGCAGTGCTAGACCAGGGACTAGCTTGTACGAGCAGTACTTC. This sequence encodes CSARPGTSLYEQYF.

This clonotype has more than one count but fewer than ten. The V and J genes are TRBV12-3 or TRBV12-4 and TRBJ2-1; D possibly corresponds to TRBD2 (5 bases). The CDR3 totals 13 residues. Trimming took off 5 bases at V and 6 bases at J, with 11 bases between the two ends. The CDR3: CASSVTRFNEQFF. The CDR3 nucleotides read TGTGCCAGCAGTGTAACTAGATTCAATGAGCAGTTCTTC.

The gene calls are TRBV6-2 or TRBV6-3 and TRBJ2-5, with a weak D call TRBD2 (6 bases). Between the trimmed V and J ends, which lost 1 base and 4 bases, there was a span of 25 bases. CDR1 is MNHEY, CDR2 SVGEGT, per germline. This CDR3 is built from 19 residues. CDR3 loop: CASSYLFPDGAGGTETQYF. The CDR3 nucleotides read TGTGCCAGCAGTTACTTATTCCCGGATGGTGCTGGAGGGACAGAGACCCAGTACTTC.

The chain is built from TRBV7-8 and TRBJ1-2, with D maybe TRBD1 (6 bases). This CDR3 region has 13 residues. Trimming left V 1 base short and J 8 bases short, with 11 bases between. Germline CDR1 is SGHVS and CDR2 is FQNEAQ. The CDR3 loop is CASSLGGLGGYTF. CDR3 bases: TGTGCCAGCAGCTTAGGGGGGCTGGGGGGCTACACCTTC.

This chain links TRBV20-1 with TRBJ2-1; D might be TRBD2 (6 bases). The J call may be mistaken, given a closer DNA end match to TRBJ2-7. The CDR3 is made up of 14 amino acids. Germline V CDR1 and CDR2: DFQATT, SNEGSKA (reference sequence). The CDR3 bases are TGCAGTGCTAGGGGACTTAGCTCCTACAATGAGCAGTACTTC. Translation gives CSARGLSSYNEQYF.

As for this clonotype: Sequence at one end of the junction differs from germline and may be a read error. DNA of the CDR3: TGCAGTGCTGGAGATCAAGGGGACAGGGTGACCCACGAGCAGTACTTC. Translating it yields CSAGDQGDRVTHEQYF. V gene TRBV20-1 combines with J gene TRBJ2-7; 9 nucleotides agree with TRBD1. This CDR3 spans 16 amino acids. From germline, CDR1 is DFQATT and CDR2 SNEGSKA (reference sequence).

The J gene is TRBJ2-1, the V gene TRBV27, with D tentatively TRBD2 (6 bases). There are 14 residues in the CDR3. V gave up 9 bases and J gave up 4 bases, with 16 bases separating them. Germline V gene lookup returns CDR1 MNHEY and CDR2 SMNVEV (reference sequence). The CDR3 reads CASAQRALYNEQFF. The CDR3 nucleotides are TGTGCCAGTGCGCAGCGGGCCTTGTACAATGAGCAGTTCTTC.

This chain uses TRBV4-1 with TRBJ2-1; D perhaps matches TRBD2 (5 bases). V gave up 1 base and J gave up 2 bases, with 12 bases separating them. The CDR3 loop spans 16 amino acids. Germline V gene sequence: CDR1 MGHRA, CDR2 YSYEKL. The CDR3 loop is CASSQGRGLAYNEQFF. CDR3 bases: TGCGCCAGCAGCCAAGGAAGAGGGCTAGCCTACAATGAGCAGTTCTTC.

This clonotype was seen at least ten times. The chain couples TRBV7-2 to TRBJ2-7; D is perhaps TRBD1 or TRBD2 (5 bases each). Germline V gene lookup returns CDR1 SGHTA and CDR2 FQGNSA. The germline V and J ends were trimmed by 5 bases and 2 bases, with 13 bases remaining between them. The CDR3 spans 14 residues. DNA for the CDR3: TGTGCCAGCAGCCCCCGGGACGGTCCCTACGAGCAGTACTTC. Protein sequence: CASSPRDGPYEQYF.

The CDR3 spells CASREARGAYNEQFF. CDR3 DNA sequence: TGTGCCAGCCGGGAAGCCAGGGGGGCCTACAATGAGCAGTTCTTC. The chain is built from TRBV12-3 or TRBV12-4 and TRBJ2-1; possibly TRBD1 for D (7 bases). The V and J ends lost 8 bases and 2 bases respectively, with 16 bases between them. The CDR3 runs 15 residues.

V and J are TRBV6-1 and TRBJ1-1; a weak D match, TRBD1 (5 bases). The CDR3 length is 15 residues. The V end lost 8 bases, the J end lost 0 bases, and 16 bases lay between the germline ends. Germline values: CDR1 MNHNS, CDR2 SASEGT. Written as DNA, the CDR3 is TGTGCCAGCGTCCCTTGGGGGGAGGTGAACACTGAAGCTTTCTTT. Its protein is CASVPWGEVNTEAFF.